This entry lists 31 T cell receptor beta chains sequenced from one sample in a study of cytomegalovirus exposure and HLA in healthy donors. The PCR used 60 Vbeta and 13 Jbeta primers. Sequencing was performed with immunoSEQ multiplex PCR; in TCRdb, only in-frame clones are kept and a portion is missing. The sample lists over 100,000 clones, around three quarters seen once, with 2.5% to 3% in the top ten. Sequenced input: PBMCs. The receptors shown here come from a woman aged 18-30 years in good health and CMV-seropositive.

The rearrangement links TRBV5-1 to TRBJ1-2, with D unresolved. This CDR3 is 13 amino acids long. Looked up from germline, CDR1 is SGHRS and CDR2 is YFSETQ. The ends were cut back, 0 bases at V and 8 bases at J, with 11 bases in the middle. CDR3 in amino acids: CASSLAVEYGYTF. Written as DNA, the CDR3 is TGCGCCAGCAGCTTGGCCGTCGAGTACGGCTACACCTTC.

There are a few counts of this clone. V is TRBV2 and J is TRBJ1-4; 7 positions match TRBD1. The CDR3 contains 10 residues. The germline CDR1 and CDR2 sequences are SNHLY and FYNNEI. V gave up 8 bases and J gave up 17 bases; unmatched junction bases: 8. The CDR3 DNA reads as TGTGCCAGCTACAGGGGCACCCTCTTTTTT. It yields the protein CASYRGTLFF.

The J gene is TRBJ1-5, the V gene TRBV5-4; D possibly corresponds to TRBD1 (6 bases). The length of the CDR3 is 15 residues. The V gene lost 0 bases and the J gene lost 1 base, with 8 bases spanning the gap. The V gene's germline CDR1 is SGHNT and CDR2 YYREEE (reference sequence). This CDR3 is CASSLDRASNQPQHF. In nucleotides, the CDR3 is TGTGCCAGCAGCTTGGACAGGGCGAGCAATCAGCCCCAGCATTTT.

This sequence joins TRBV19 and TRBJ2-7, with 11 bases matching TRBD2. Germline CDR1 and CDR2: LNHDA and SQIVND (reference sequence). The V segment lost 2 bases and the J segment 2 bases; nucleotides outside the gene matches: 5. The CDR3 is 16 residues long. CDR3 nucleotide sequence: TGTGCCAGTAGTATATCTCTAGCGGGAGGTACCTACGAGCAGTACTTC. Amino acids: CASSISLAGGTYEQYF.

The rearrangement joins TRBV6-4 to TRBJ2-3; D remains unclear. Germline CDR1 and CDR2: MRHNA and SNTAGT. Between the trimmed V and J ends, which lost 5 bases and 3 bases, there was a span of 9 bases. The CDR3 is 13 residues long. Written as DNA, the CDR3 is TGTGCCAGCAGTATACCCGGGACAGATACGCAGTATTTT. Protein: CASSIPGTDTQYF.

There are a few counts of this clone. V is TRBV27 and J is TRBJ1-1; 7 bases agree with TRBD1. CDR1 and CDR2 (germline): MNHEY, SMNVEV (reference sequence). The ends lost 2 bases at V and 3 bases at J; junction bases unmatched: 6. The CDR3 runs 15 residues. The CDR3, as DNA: TGTGCCAGCAGTTTAAGGCAGGGGGTGTACACTGAAGCTTTCTTT. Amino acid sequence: CASSLRQGVYTEAFF.

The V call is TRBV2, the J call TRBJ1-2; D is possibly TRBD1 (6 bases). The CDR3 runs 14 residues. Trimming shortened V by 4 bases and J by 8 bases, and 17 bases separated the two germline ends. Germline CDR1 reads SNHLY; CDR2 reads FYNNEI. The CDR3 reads CASSVINREGGYTF. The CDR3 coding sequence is TGTGCCAGCAGTGTCATTAACAGGGAGGGGGGCTACACCTTC. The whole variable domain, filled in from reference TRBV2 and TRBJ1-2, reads EPEVTQTPSHQVTQMGQEVILRCVPISNHLYFYWYRQILGQKVEFLVSFYNNEISEKSEIFDDQFSVERPDGSNFTLKIRSTKLEDSAMYFCASSVINREGGYTFGSGTRLTVV.

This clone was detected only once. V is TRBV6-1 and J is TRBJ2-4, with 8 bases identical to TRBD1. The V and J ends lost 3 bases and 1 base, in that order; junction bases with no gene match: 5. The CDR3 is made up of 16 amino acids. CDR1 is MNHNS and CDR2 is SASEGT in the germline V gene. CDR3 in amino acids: CASSDRQGWAKNIQYF. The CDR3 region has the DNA TGTGCCAGCAGTGATAGACAGGGGTGGGCCAAAAACATTCAGTACTTC.

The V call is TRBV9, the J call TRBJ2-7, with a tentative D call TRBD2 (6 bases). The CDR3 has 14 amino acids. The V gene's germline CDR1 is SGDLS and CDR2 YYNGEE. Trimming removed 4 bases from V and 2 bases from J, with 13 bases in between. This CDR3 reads CASSPREYTYEQYF. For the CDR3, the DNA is TGTGCCAGCAGCCCGCGGGAATACACCTACGAGCAGTACTTC.

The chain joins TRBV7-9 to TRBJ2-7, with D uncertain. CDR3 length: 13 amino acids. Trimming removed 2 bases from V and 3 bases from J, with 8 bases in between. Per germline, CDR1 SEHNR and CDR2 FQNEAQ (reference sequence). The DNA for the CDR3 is TGTGCCAGCAGCTTACCAGGCATCTACGAGCAGTACTTC. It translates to CASSLPGIYEQYF.

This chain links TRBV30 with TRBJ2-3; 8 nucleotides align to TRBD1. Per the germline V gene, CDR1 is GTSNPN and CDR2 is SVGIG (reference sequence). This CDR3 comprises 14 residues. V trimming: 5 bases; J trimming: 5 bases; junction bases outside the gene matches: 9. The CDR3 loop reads CAWGAGGGEDTQYF. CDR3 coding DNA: TGTGCCTGGGGGGCAGGGGGCGGAGAAGATACGCAGTATTTT.

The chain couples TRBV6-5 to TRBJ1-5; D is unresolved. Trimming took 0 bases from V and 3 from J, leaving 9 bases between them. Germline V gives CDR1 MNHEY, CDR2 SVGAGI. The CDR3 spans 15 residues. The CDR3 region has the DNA TGTGCCAGCAGTTACTCTTCGAGCCCCAATCAGCCCCAGCATTTT. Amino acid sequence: CASSYSSSPNQPQHF.

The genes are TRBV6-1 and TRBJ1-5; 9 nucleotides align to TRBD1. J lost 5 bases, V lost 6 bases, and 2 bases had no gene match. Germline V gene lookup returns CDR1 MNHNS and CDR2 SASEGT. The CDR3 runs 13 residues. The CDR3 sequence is CASSRTGDQPQHF. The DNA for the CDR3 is TGTGCCAGCAGCCGGACAGGGGATCAGCCCCAGCATTTT.

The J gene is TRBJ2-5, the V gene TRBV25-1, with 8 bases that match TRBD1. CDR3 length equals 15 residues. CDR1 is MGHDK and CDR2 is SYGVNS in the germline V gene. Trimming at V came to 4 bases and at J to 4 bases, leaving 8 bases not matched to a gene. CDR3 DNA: TGTGCCAGCAGTGCCGTAGCAGGGGGCGGAGAGACCCAGTACTTC. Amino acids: CASSAVAGGGETQYF.

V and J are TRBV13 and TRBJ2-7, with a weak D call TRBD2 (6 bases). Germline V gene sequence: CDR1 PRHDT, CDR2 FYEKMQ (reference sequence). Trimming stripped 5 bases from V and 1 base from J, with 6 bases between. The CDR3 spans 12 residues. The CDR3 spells CASSRGSYEQYF. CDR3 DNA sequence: TGTGCCAGCAGCCGGGGGTCCTACGAGCAGTACTTC.

The CDR3 spells CASSDLAGDSYNEQFF. CDR3 DNA sequence: TGTGCCAGCAGTGACTTGGCGGGAGACTCCTACAATGAGCAGTTCTTC. V gene TRBV6-4 combines with J gene TRBJ2-1, with TRBD2 matching over 7 bases. The CDR3 spans 16 residues. Germline V gene data show CDR1 as MRHNA and CDR2 as SNTAGT. V lost 1 base to trimming and J lost 0 bases; unmatched junction nucleotides: 3.

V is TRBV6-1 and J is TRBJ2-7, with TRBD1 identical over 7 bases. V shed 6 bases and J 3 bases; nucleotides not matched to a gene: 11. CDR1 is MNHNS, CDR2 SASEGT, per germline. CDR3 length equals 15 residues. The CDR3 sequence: CASSVRGTEGYEQYF. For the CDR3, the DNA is TGTGCCAGCAGCGTAAGGGGGACAGAAGGCTACGAGCAGTACTTC.

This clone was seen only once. Here the CDR3 reads CASSDSTDRALADTEAFF. The DNA for the CDR3 is TGTGCCAGCAGCGACTCAACGGACAGGGCCCTAGCGGACACTGAAGCTTTCTTT. The chain combines TRBV27 with TRBJ1-1; 8 bases map to TRBD1. With V trimmed by 6 bases and J by 3 bases, 18 bases remained unmatched. The CDR3 length is 18 residues. CDR1 MNHEY and CDR2 SMNVEV come from the germline V gene (reference sequence).

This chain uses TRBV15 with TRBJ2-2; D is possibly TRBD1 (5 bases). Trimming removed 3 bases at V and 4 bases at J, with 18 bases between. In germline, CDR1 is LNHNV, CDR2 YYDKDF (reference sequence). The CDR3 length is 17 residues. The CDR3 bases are TGTGCCACCAGCAGCGAGAAGGCCGAAAGGGGCACCGGGGAGCTGTTTTTT. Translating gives CATSSEKAERGTGELFF.

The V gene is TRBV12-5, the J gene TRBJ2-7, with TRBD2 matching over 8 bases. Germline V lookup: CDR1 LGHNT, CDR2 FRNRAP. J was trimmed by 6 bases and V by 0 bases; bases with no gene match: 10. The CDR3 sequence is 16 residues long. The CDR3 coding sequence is TGTGCTAGTGGTTTGGTCCTAACGGGAGGGCACTCCGAGCAGTACTTC. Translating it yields CASGLVLTGGHSEQYF.

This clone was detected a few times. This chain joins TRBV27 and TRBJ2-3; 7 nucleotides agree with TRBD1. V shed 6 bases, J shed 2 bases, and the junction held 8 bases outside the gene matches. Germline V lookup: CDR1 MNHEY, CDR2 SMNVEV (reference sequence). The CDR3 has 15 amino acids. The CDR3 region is CASRPSGTDTDTQYF. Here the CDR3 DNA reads TGTGCCAGCAGACCTTCCGGGACAGACACAGATACGCAGTATTTT.

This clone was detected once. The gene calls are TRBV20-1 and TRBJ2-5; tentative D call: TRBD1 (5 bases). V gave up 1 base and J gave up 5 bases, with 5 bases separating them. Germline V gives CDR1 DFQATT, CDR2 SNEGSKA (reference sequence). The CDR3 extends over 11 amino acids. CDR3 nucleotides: TGCAGTGCTAGAGCAGGGGAGACCCAGTACTTC. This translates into CSARAGETQYF.

CDR3 DNA sequence: TGTGCCTGGATTCGAGGGGGGGGCGTAACTGAAGCTTTCTTT. Its protein product is CAWIRGGGVTEAFF. This chain joins TRBV30 and TRBJ1-1; D may be TRBD1 (6 bases). The germline CDR1 and CDR2 sequences are GTSNPN and SVGIG (reference sequence). Trimming left V 4 bases short and J 5 bases short, with 17 bases between. CDR3 size: 14 residues.

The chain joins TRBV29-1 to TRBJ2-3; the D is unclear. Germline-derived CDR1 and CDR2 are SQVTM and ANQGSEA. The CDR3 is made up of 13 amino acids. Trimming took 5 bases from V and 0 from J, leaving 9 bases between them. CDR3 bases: TGCAGCGTTTACACCTCTAGCACAGATACGCAGTATTTT. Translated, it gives CSVYTSSTDTQYF.

CDR3 coding DNA: TGTGCCAGCAGCTTGAGGTCCGGGACAGTCAGGGATGGCTACACCTTC. Residues: CASSLRSGTVRDGYTF. The genes are TRBV5-4 and TRBJ1-2; 7 bases align to TRBD1. Looked up from germline, CDR1 is SGHNT and CDR2 is YYREEE (reference sequence). Unmatched junction bases numbered 12, after V lost 1 base and J lost 6 bases. The CDR3 consists of 16 residues.

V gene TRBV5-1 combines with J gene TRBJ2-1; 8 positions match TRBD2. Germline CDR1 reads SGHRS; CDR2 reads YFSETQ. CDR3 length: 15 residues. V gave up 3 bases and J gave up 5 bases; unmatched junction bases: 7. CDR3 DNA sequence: TGCGCCAGCAGCTCCTCAAGCGGGAGCAACAATGAGCAGTTCTTC. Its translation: CASSSSSGSNNEQFF.

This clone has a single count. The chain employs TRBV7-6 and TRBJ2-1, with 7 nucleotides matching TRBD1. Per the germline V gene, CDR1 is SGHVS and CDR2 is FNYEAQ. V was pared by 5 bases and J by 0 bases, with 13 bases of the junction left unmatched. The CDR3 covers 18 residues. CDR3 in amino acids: CASSPPSRDRASYNEQFF. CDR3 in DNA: TGTGCCAGCAGCCCCCCCTCCCGGGACAGAGCCTCCTACAATGAGCAGTTCTTC.

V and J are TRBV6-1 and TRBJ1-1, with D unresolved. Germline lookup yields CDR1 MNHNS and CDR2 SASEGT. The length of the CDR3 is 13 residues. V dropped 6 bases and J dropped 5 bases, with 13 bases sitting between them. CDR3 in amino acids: CASRETLFTEAFF. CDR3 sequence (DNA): TGTGCCAGCAGGGAAACTCTATTTACTGAAGCTTTCTTT.

The CDR3 sequence: CASSLELAVEQYF. CDR3 nucleotides: TGTGCCAGCAGCTTAGAACTAGCGGTTGAGCAGTACTTC. J is TRBJ2-7 and V is TRBV11-3; 8 bases line up with TRBD2. Losses at the gene ends were 0 bases for V and 7 bases for J; bases not matched to a gene: 2. The CDR3 covers 13 residues. CDR1 SGHNT and CDR2 YENEEA come from the germline V gene. Full variable domain (missing parts from reference TRBV11-3 and TRBJ2-7): EAGVVQSPRYKIIEKKQPVAFWCNPISGHNTLYWYLQNLGQGPELLIRYENEEAVDDSQLPKDRFSAERLKGVDSTLKIQPAELGDSAVYLCASSLELAVEQYFGPGTRLTVT.

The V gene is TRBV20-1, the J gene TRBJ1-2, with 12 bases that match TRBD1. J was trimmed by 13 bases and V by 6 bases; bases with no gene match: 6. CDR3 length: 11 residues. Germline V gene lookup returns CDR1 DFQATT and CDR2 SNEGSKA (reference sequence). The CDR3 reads CSARGQGAATF. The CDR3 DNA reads TGCAGTGCCCGGGGACAGGGGGCAGCCACCTTC.

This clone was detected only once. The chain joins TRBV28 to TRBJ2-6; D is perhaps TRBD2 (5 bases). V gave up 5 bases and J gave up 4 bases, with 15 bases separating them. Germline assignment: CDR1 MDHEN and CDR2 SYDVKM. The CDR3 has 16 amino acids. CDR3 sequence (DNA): TGTGCCAGCAGTGCCCCCGGGGTGGCCGGGGCCAACGTCCTGACTTTC. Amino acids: CASSAPGVAGANVLTF.